The clone carrying this TCR beta chain has ten or more counts. In TCRdb, the reads were re-called with MiXCR into one record per CDR3 protein. The data hold about 50,000 distinct CDR3 sequences, with 5.5% to 8% observed a single time. The data were taken from a study of patients with pleural tuberculosis. Germline CDR1 reads MNHNS; CDR2 reads SASEGT. The CDR3 has 13 residues. V lost 2 bases to trimming and J lost 8 bases, with 12 bases between them. The sequence came from a human donor with pleural tuberculosis. The chain joins TRBV6-1 to TRBJ2-5; a weak D match, TRBD1 (5 bases). The CDR3 loop is CASSEPGLVTQYF. The CDR3 nucleotides are TGTGCCAGCAGTGAACCAGGGCTCGTAACCCAGTACTTC.